The 31 T cell receptor beta chains listed next were all sequenced from one sample in a study of T cell repertoires in cytomegalovirus infection. Each CDR3 protein is one row after TCRdb ran MiXCR on the reads. The data hold 400,000 to 600,000 distinct CDR3 sequences, with approximately 40% observed a single time. Their recognized antigens are unknown. This specimen consisted of cultured PBMCs, obtained from culture after CMV antigen stimulation. The origin of the receptors is a human donor in good health (CMV status not recorded). Some clones in this sample may be carry-over from other donors' samples.

This clonotype has a handful of counts. This rearrangement joins TRBV7-2 to TRBJ2-1, with D possibly matching TRBD2 (6 bases). CDR1 SGHTA and CDR2 FQGNSA come from the germline V gene. Trimming took off 2 bases at V and 0 bases at J, with 17 bases between the two ends. The CDR3 is 18 residues long. The CDR3 DNA is TGTGCCAGCAGCTTAAGGACTACCGTATTGAGCTCCTACAATGAGCAGTTCTTC. This sequence encodes CASSLRTTVLSSYNEQFF.

This clonotype was detected a few times. The chain combines TRBV19 with TRBJ1-4; 9 positions match TRBD1. Trimming took 7 bases from V and 5 from J; bases not matched to a gene: 8. This CDR3 has 15 amino acids. Germline V gene lookup returns CDR1 LNHDA and CDR2 SQIVND (reference sequence). CDR3 region: CASTPRQGGNEKLFF. CDR3 nucleotides: TGTGCCAGTACCCCTCGACAGGGGGGGAATGAAAAACTGTTTTTT.

The genes are TRBV7-9 and TRBJ1-1, with TRBD1 as a possible D gene (5 bases). The CDR3 is 14 amino acids. The germline V and J ends were trimmed by 3 bases and 3 bases, with 11 bases remaining between them. CDR1 is SEHNR and CDR2 is FQNEAQ in the germline V gene (reference sequence). The CDR3 DNA sequence: TGTGCCAGCAGCTTCTCAGGGAGGTACACTGAAGCTTTCTTT. As protein: CASSFSGRYTEAFF. Drawing the rest from reference TRBV7-9 and TRBJ1-1, the complete variable domain is DTGVSQNPRHKITKRGQNVTFRCDPISEHNRLYWYRQTLGQGPEFLTYFQNEAQLEKSRLLSDRFSAERPKGSFSTLEIQRTEQGDSAMYLCASSFSGRYTEAFFGQGTRLTVV.

This clonotype has only a few counts. The rearrangement uses TRBV7-9 and TRBJ1-1; D gene uncertain. V lost 5 bases and J lost 1, with 20 bases in between. This CDR3 is 17 amino acids long. Germline-derived CDR1 and CDR2 are SEHNR and FQNEAQ (reference sequence). CDR3 DNA sequence: TGTGCCAGCAGCCCCACACCTGGGAGAAGAAAGAACACTGAAGCTTTCTTT. This gives the protein CASSPTPGRRKNTEAFF.

The chain has TRBV20-1 and TRBJ2-3; 7 bases map to TRBD2. V lost 6 bases and J lost 3; bases outside the gene matches: 6. Germline V lookup: CDR1 DFQATT, CDR2 SNEGSKA (reference sequence). This CDR3 is built from 13 residues. The CDR3 loop reads CSAEAGLTDTQYF. For the CDR3, the DNA is TGCAGTGCCGAAGCGGGGTTGACAGATACGCAGTATTTT.

This clonotype was seen a few times. This chain connects TRBV6-5 to TRBJ2-1; TRBD1 matches at 8 bases. J gave up 0 bases and V 11 bases, and 15 bases lay outside the gene matches. This CDR3 is built from 17 residues. Per germline, CDR1 MNHEY and CDR2 SVGAGI. Written as DNA, the CDR3 is TGTGCCGCCCCCGGACAGGGCCAGATATTCTCCTACAATGAGCAGTTCTTC. Protein: CAAPGQGQIFSYNEQFF.

This clonotype was observed a handful of times. The chain joins TRBV11-2 to TRBJ1-1, with D perhaps TRBD1 (5 bases). CDR3 length: 14 residues. V lost 4 bases and J 9 bases, leaving 18 bases between the germline ends. The V gene's germline CDR1 is SGHAT and CDR2 FQNNGV. In DNA, the CDR3 is TGTGCCAGCAGCTCCCCCGGGGCGCAGACTAAAGCTTTCTTT. It encodes CASSSPGAQTKAFF.

The V call is TRBV7-9, the J call TRBJ2-1; maybe TRBD2 (5 bases). The CDR3 is 14 amino acids. The V gene lost 4 bases and the J gene lost 6 bases, with 13 bases spanning the gap. Per the germline V gene, CDR1 is SEHNR and CDR2 is FQNEAQ (reference sequence). For the CDR3, the DNA is TGTGCCAGCAGCTCCACACTAGGCTTCAATGAGCAGTTCTTC. This encodes CASSSTLGFNEQFF.

In this sample, this clonotype turned up once. This chain joins TRBV12-3 or TRBV12-4 and TRBJ1-3, with TRBD1 as a possible D gene (6 bases). The germline V and J ends were trimmed by 0 bases and 0 bases, with 12 bases remaining between them. There are 17 residues in the CDR3. The CDR3 bases are TGTGCCAGCAGTTTAGCACAGGGCCGGGTCTCTGGAAACACCATATATTTT. It encodes CASSLAQGRVSGNTIYF.

This clonotype was seen a handful of times. The CDR3 sequence: CASSLETPHEQYF. The CDR3 region has the DNA TGTGCCAGCAGCTTAGAAACCCCTCACGAGCAGTACTTC. The chain is built from TRBV7-9 and TRBJ2-7; D ambiguous. The CDR3 contains 13 residues. V lost 1 base to trimming and J lost 5 bases, with 9 bases between them. Germline loops: CDR1 SEHNR, CDR2 FQNEAQ (reference sequence).

The chain employs TRBV15 and TRBJ1-6; 10 bases map to TRBD1. The CDR3 extends over 16 amino acids. V lost 8 bases and J lost 10; bases outside the gene matches: 14. Germline lookup yields CDR1 LNHNV and CDR2 YYDKDF (reference sequence). As DNA, the CDR3 is TGTGCCACCTCAAATCCAGAGACAGGGGGCGACTCACCCCTCCACTTT. This translates into CATSNPETGGDSPLHF.

This clonotype was detected only a few times. The gene calls are TRBV10-3 and TRBJ2-1, with D perhaps TRBD2 (5 bases). Germline V gene sequence: CDR1 ENHRY, CDR2 SYGVKD. This CDR3 region has 16 residues. The germline V and J ends were trimmed by 2 bases and 4 bases, with 15 bases remaining between them. DNA for the CDR3: TGTGCCATCAGTGAGGGGTCTAGCCTCAGGTACAATGAGCAGTTCTTC. It codes for CAISEGSSLRYNEQFF.

This clonotype was found a few times. The chain joins TRBV7-8 to TRBJ2-3; D could derive from TRBD1 or TRBD2 (5 bases each). The CDR3 covers 16 residues. The V end was cut by 2 bases, the J end by 0 bases, with 12 bases between. CDR1 is SGHVS and CDR2 is FQNEAQ in the germline V gene. CDR3 bases: TGTGCCAGCAGCTTACGACGGGGCCCTAGCACAGATACGCAGTATTTT. This sequence encodes CASSLRRGPSTDTQYF.

This sequence joins TRBV28 and TRBJ1-4; 7 bases map to TRBD1. J gave up 6 bases and V 5 bases, and 3 bases lay outside the gene matches. The CDR3 runs 13 residues. Germline V gives CDR1 MDHEN, CDR2 SYDVKM. CDR3 protein: CASSQGGDEKLFF. Written as DNA, the CDR3 is TGTGCCAGCAGTCAGGGGGGCGATGAAAAACTGTTTTTT.

J is TRBJ2-4 and V is TRBV7-2; 7 nucleotides match TRBD2. V lost 5 bases and J lost 7; bases outside the gene matches: 11. Germline CDR1 is SGHTA and CDR2 is FQGNSA. The CDR3 is 15 residues long. The CDR3 bases are TGTGCCAGCAGCCAACCCCGGACTAGTTTGAACATTCAGTACTTC. Residues: CASSQPRTSLNIQYF.

The chain carries TRBV6-1 and TRBJ1-5; tentatively, D is TRBD1 (5 bases). Trimming took off 4 bases at V and 0 bases at J, with 28 bases between the two ends. Germline V gives CDR1 MNHNS, CDR2 SASEGT. This CDR3 has 21 residues. Here the CDR3 DNA reads TGTGCCAGCAGTGGGGTGGAGGGGCGGGGACGAATATCTAATAGCAATCAGCCCCAGCATTTT. Translating it yields CASSGVEGRGRISNSNQPQHF.

The chain uses TRBV6-1 and TRBJ1-2; 10 nucleotides line up with TRBD1. Germline assignment: CDR1 MNHNS and CDR2 SASEGT. With 7 bases clipped from V and 7 bases from J, the junction kept 12 bases outside the gene matches. The CDR3 length is 15 residues. CDR3 sequence reads: CASTRLETGGRGYTF. The CDR3 DNA is TGTGCCAGCACCCGGTTGGAGACAGGGGGCCGTGGCTACACCTTC.

Only one count was recorded for this clonotype. The gene calls are TRBV6-1 and TRBJ2-7; TRBD2 might be the D (5 bases). Trimming shortened V by 2 bases and J by 7 bases, and 21 bases separated the two germline ends. The germline gives CDR1 MNHNS, CDR2 SASEGT. This CDR3 contains 16 residues. The CDR3 DNA follows: TGTGCCAGCAGTGAACTGTCCGGGCTTTGGGGAGTTGAGCAGTACTTC. Its translation: CASSELSGLWGVEQYF.

The chain carries TRBV7-8 and TRBJ2-7; TRBD1 is a possible D gene (6 bases). The CDR3 spans 14 residues. CDR1 is SGHVS and CDR2 is FQNEAQ in the germline V gene. Between the trimmed V and J ends, which lost 5 bases and 0 bases, there was a span of 11 bases. The CDR3 nucleotides read TGTGCCAGCAGCGAACGGGACACCTCCTACGAGCAGTACTTC. Residues: CASSERDTSYEQYF.

Only a few counts were recorded for this clonotype. The rearrangement joins TRBV7-2 to TRBJ1-2, with D uncertain. CDR3 length equals 13 residues. V was trimmed by 5 bases and J by 5 bases, leaving 12 bases between them. Germline V gene lookup returns CDR1 SGHTA and CDR2 FQGNSA. The CDR3 DNA sequence: TGTGCCAGCAGCCCCCGGGCCTTGTATGGCTACACCTTC. Amino acid sequence: CASSPRALYGYTF.

This clonotype has ten or more counts. This chain connects TRBV7-2 to TRBJ2-1; 8 bases map to TRBD2. CDR3 length: 15 residues. Per germline, CDR1 SGHTA and CDR2 FQGNSA. V lost 5 bases and J lost 9; bases outside the gene matches: 12. In DNA form, the CDR3 reads TGTGCCAGCAGCGTGCGGGACGGGGGGGTGGGTGAGCAGTTCTTC. Its translation: CASSVRDGGVGEQFF.

This chain links TRBV7-6 with TRBJ2-2; 8 bases are shared with TRBD1. V dropped 4 bases and J dropped 7; count of bases not matched to a gene: 5. Germline CDR1 and CDR2: SGHVS and FNYEAQ. The CDR3 has 14 residues. The CDR3 coding sequence is TGTGCCAGCAGCTCGGACAGGGCGGACGGGGAGCTGTTTTTT. Encoded protein: CASSSDRADGELFF.

The table lists this clonotype with a few counts. This sequence joins TRBV7-2 and TRBJ2-1; D not certain. V gave up 2 bases and J gave up 0 bases, with 5 bases separating them. There are 14 residues in the CDR3. The germline gives CDR1 SGHTA, CDR2 FQGNSA. The CDR3 nucleotides read TGTGCCAGCAGCTTAAAGAGCTCCTACAATGAGCAGTTCTTC. This gives the protein CASSLKSSYNEQFF.

Only a few counts were recorded for this clonotype. The chain carries TRBV11-2 and TRBJ1-2; D is undetermined. CDR1 and CDR2 from the germline V gene are SGHAT and FQNNGV. The V end lost 6 bases, the J end lost 2 bases, and 10 bases lay between the germline ends. There are 13 residues in the CDR3. The CDR3 loop reads CASSPAGNYGYTF. The CDR3, as DNA: TGTGCCAGCAGTCCGGCGGGAAACTATGGCTACACCTTC. The full variable domain, with the rest looked up from reference TRBV11-2 and TRBJ1-2, is EAGVAQSPRYKIIEKRQSVAFWCNPISGHATLYWYQQILGQGPKLLIQFQNNGVVDDSQLPKDRFSAERLKGVDSTLKIQPAKLEDSAVYLCASSPAGNYGYTFGSGTRLTVV.

V usage is TRBV7-9 and J usage is TRBJ1-4; TRBD1 matches at 11 bases. The CDR3 covers 17 residues. Germline CDR1 SEHNR, CDR2 FQNEAQ (reference sequence). With V trimmed by 5 bases and J by 7 bases, 12 bases remained unmatched. CDR3 sequence (DNA): TGTGCCAGCAGCCCTATTCCGTGGACAGGGGGCGGTGAAAAACTGTTTTTT. Translation gives CASSPIPWTGGGEKLFF.

J is TRBJ2-1 and V is TRBV6-1; 8 bases are shared with TRBD2. Trimming removed 7 bases from V and 6 bases from J; junction bases left unmatched: 8. The CDR3 totals 14 residues. CDR1 and CDR2 from the germline V gene are MNHNS and SASEGT. This chain's CDR3 is CASTVSGASNEQFF. In nucleotides, the CDR3 is TGTGCCAGCACAGTTAGCGGGGCGAGCAATGAGCAGTTCTTC.

This clonotype turned up a few times. The chain carries TRBV11-2 and TRBJ2-7; possible D gene TRBD1, 6 bases. Germline V gene lookup returns CDR1 SGHAT and CDR2 FQNNGV. The CDR3 runs 14 residues. Trimming took 1 base from V and 0 from J, leaving 7 bases between them. CDR3 nucleotides: TGTGCCAGCAGCTTAGGGACAGACTCCTACGAGCAGTACTTC. This translates into CASSLGTDSYEQYF.

Remarks on this clonotype: One end of the junction fails to match germline, which may point to a read error. V is TRBV7-2 and J is TRBJ2-7; 7 nucleotides match TRBD2. Germline loops: CDR1 SGHTA, CDR2 FQGNSA. The CDR3 runs 14 residues. In nucleotides, the CDR3 is TGTGCCAGCAGCCCCCGGGGGGTTTCCTTCGAGCAGTACTTC. Its protein is CASSPRGVSFEQYF. The full variable domain, rest sourced from reference TRBV7-2 and TRBJ2-7, is GAGVSQSPSNKVTEKGKDVELRCDPISGHTALYWYRQSLGQGLEFLIYFQGNSAPDKSGLPSDRFSAERTGGSVSTLTIQRTQQEDSAVYLCASSPRGVSFEQYFGPGTRLTVT.

In this sample, this clonotype turned up many times. The chain is built from TRBV11-2 and TRBJ1-1; no clear D. Looked up from germline, CDR1 is SGHAT and CDR2 is FQNNGV. V dropped 0 bases and J dropped 4 bases, with 6 bases sitting between them. The CDR3 sequence is 13 residues long. The CDR3 sequence is CASSLDRGTEAFF. The CDR3 DNA is TGTGCCAGCAGCTTAGATCGGGGCACTGAAGCTTTCTTT.

The chain couples TRBV7-9 to TRBJ1-2, with unresolved D. CDR3 length: 13 residues. With 7 bases removed from V and 4 bases from J, the gap between germline ends came to 13 bases. The germline CDR1 and CDR2 sequences are SEHNR and FQNEAQ (reference sequence). The CDR3 is CASTYIDGYGYTF. DNA for the CDR3: TGTGCCAGCACATACATCGATGGCTATGGCTACACCTTC.

The chain's CDR3 is CASSGLPGPNTGELFF. CDR3 sequence (DNA): TGTGCCAGCAGCGGTCTTCCGGGCCCGAACACCGGGGAGCTGTTTTTT. The chain links TRBV5-4 to TRBJ2-2; D call uncertain. CDR3 length equals 16 residues. The V end lost 4 bases, the J end lost 0 bases, and 13 bases lay between the germline ends. Per the germline V gene, CDR1 is SGHNT and CDR2 is YYREEE (reference sequence).